This T cell receptor beta chain was captured in a study of glioma-infiltrating T cells. Study results and limitations: Patients with low tissue-blood divergence carried a signature set of shared blood CDR3 motifs. CDR3 overlap between tissue and blood was very small.

The iRepertoire nested amplicon-rescue multiplex PCR amplified TCR alpha and beta CDR3s from RNA. TCRdb used MiXCR to reprocess the multiplex PCR reads, holding one entry per CDR3 protein. The data contain fewer than 500,000 distinct CDR3 sequences, roughly two fifths of them seen just once; the ten biggest clones take up 12%. A note on this clonotype: As yet, its antigen is unknown. One base away lies a much larger clone, so this may be a sequencing read error.

CDR3 length equals 15 residues. Per the germline V gene, CDR1 is MGHRA and CDR2 is YSYEKL. Sequencing was performed on glioma tissue, nonneoplastic brain tissue, or PBMCs (not recorded which). The clonotype originates from a human donor with low-grade glioma or glioblastoma, undergoing nonglioma brain surgery, or in good health (not recorded which). The chain has TRBV4-1 and TRBJ2-7, with D perhaps TRBD1 (6 bases). The CDR3 is CASSLRDTSSYERYF. The CDR3 DNA reads as TGCGCCAGCAGCCTTCGGGACACCAGCTCCTACGAGCGGTACTTC.